Listed here are 6 T cell receptor beta chains from one sample, sequenced in a study of blood T cell repertoires in COVID-19. Produced via immunoSEQ multiplex PCR; TCRdb's table is partial and in-frame only. The profile covers around 130,000 clones, with approximately 84% appearing a single time and 17% taken by the ten largest. Sequenced input: peripheral blood. The receptors come from a woman of 80 years or more with acute or convalescent COVID-19.

There are a few counts of this clone. The chain is built from TRBV5-1 and TRBJ1-3; perhaps TRBD1 as D (6 bases). CDR1 is SGHRS, CDR2 YFSETQ, per germline. The V end was cut by 0 bases, the J end by 1 base, with 14 bases between. This CDR3 spans 17 amino acids. The CDR3 DNA reads as TGCGCCAGCAGCTTGGAGGGGACACGCTTTTCTGGAAACACCATATATTTT. Translation gives CASSLEGTRFSGNTIYF.

Written as DNA, the CDR3 is TGTGCCAGCAGTGGGGGACAGCAAGCTTTCTTT. This sequence encodes CASSGGQQAFF. V and J are TRBV6-4 and TRBJ1-1, with 7 bases identical to TRBD1. Germline CDR1 MRHNA, CDR2 SNTAGT. This CDR3 is built from 11 residues. The junction had 2 bases not matched to a gene; V was cut back by 4 bases and J by 9 bases.

The rearrangement links TRBV7-8 to TRBJ1-1; 10 positions agree with TRBD1. Germline lookup yields CDR1 SGHVS and CDR2 FQNEAQ. The ends lost 3 bases at V and 3 bases at J; junction bases unmatched: 4. This CDR3 has 15 amino acids. This chain's CDR3 is CASSLTGGRYTEAFF. CDR3 nucleotides: TGTGCCAGCAGCTTGACAGGGGGCCGGTACACTGAAGCTTTCTTT.

The CDR3: CASSLEANTEAFF. CDR3 nucleotide sequence: TGTGCCAGCAGCTTGGAAGCTAACACTGAAGCTTTCTTT. The chain links TRBV5-6 to TRBJ1-1; no reliable D call. Trimming shortened V by 0 bases and J by 2 bases, and 5 bases separated the two germline ends. CDR1 SGHDT and CDR2 YYEEEE come from the germline V gene. The CDR3 has 13 residues.

The chain employs TRBV18 and TRBJ2-7; 9 nucleotides align to TRBD2. V lost 3 bases and J lost 7; bases outside the gene matches: 7. Germline lookup yields CDR1 KGHSH and CDR2 LQKENI. The CDR3 totals 14 residues. The chain's CDR3 is CASSPSGLAWEQYF. The CDR3 nucleotides read TGTGCCAGCTCACCGTCAGGACTAGCGTGGGAGCAGTACTTC.

This chain connects TRBV7-2 to TRBJ2-7; TRBD2 aligns across 10 bases. Per the germline V gene, CDR1 is SGHTA and CDR2 is FQGNSA. This CDR3 comprises 16 residues. The V gene end was trimmed by 5 bases and the J gene end by 9 bases; junction bases not matched to a gene: 16. CDR3 in amino acids: CASSPRGTSAHRGQYF. The CDR3 nucleotides are TGTGCCAGCAGCCCCCGCGGGACTAGCGCCCATAGGGGGCAGTACTTC.